This TCR beta chain was sequenced in a study of monozygotic twins with inflammatory bowel disease. The germline V gene encodes CDR1 SGHVS and CDR2 FNYEAQ. This CDR3 contains 15 residues. Total RNA was isolated from whole blood without T cell sorting. Template switching was used to attach UMIs, which incorporated a 6-nucleotide sample barcode. Each of TCRalpha and TCRbeta cDNA went through two nested PCRs, lasting 16 and 9 cycles. TCRdb reprocessed the 5' RACE reads and stores each CDR3 protein as one record, lacking DNA. The sample has over 350,000 distinct CDR3 sequences; the top ten hold around 2.6%.

Sequencing was done on a sample of blood. The sequence came from a human donor with ulcerative colitis or Crohn's disease, or a healthy co-twin of an affected twin (not recorded which). V and J are TRBV7-6 and TRBJ2-7; the TCRdb call, TRBD1, lacks DNA for checking. This CDR3 reads CASSLVGKGAYEQYF.